This T cell receptor (beta chain) appears in the sequencing data of a study of OX40 agonist ivuxolimab in advanced cancers. Background on the whole study: The costimulatory receptor OX40 (CD134) was targeted by ivuxolimab, a fully human IgG2 agonistic monoclonal antibody. Intravenous ivuxolimab was administered to patients every 2 weeks at six dose levels: 0.01, 0.1, 0.3, 1.5, 3 and 10 mg/kg. Among the 52 dose-escalation patients, some 20 had hepatocellular carcinoma, roughly 15 melanoma, 9 renal cell carcinoma and 9 head and neck cancer. A male proportion of 70% to 90% and a mean age of approximately 62 years, ranging from 23 to 79, were recorded for the dose-escalation cohort. Prior anti-PD-1, anti-PD-L1 or anti-CTLA-4 therapy was permitted, and checkpoint inhibitors had been received by approximately 39% of dose-escalation patients. Partial responses were achieved by three dose-escalation patients, of whom one had hepatocellular carcinoma and two had cutaneous melanoma. The purpose of peripheral TCRbeta sequencing was to test whether ivuxolimab changed TCR sequence diversity and led to clonal T-cell expansion. The paper covers the monotherapy dose-escalation part of the phase I ivuxolimab trial, which included N of about 56 patients. The research as a whole found: Clonal expansion of both CD4+ and CD8+ blood T cells was observed from baseline to week 6 at doses 0.1 to 3.0 mg/kg. After ivuxolimab, more expanded clones were found on average in CD8+ T cells than in CD4+ T cells. The antigen specificity of the peripheral T cells that underwent clonal expansion was not determined. Low levels of normalized T-cell clonal expansion were also shown by some nonresponding patients. In the 0.1-3.0 mg/kg groups, partial responders had among the lowest normalized peripheral clonal expansion, particularly in CD8+ T cells.

Genomic DNA was isolated from the sorted cells so that the TCRbeta CDR3 region could be sequenced. TCRbeta CDR3 regions were sequenced using the immunoSEQ Assay. TCRdb limited this immuneACCESS table to in-frame rearrangements with V and J called. A share of clones is missing; checked studies link under half to unresolved V genes, and the rest is unexplained. The sample contains 15,000 to 20,000 clones, 86% of them found a single time. Clones ranked in the top ten supply 0.55% to 0.7% of the sample. V lost 6 bases and J lost 5 bases; the stretch between them is 17 bases long. The CDR3 goes from the cysteine to the phenylalanine over 15 residues. Kept here is only the CDR3 DNA, which spans 45 bases and is read in frame from base 1. Based on the germline V gene, the CDR1 and CDR2 sequences are MDHEN and SYDVKM. Patients with a history of autoimmune disease or receiving systemic immunosuppression were excluded from the trial. Peripheral blood for TCR sequencing was collected from all dose cohorts at baseline, on cycle 4 day 1, and on cycle 7 day 1. The samples were taken from a phase I, first-in-human, multicenter, open-label dose-escalation trial of ivuxolimab. Adults with locally advanced or metastatic head and neck squamous cell, hepatocellular, melanoma or renal cell carcinoma were enrolled in the trial. Before TCR sequencing, CD4+ T cells and CD8+ T cells from peripheral blood were sorted into separate populations.

This clone has only one observation. It has no known antigen specificity. No base quality values were provided; no much bigger clone lies one nucleotide off. Sequenced material: CD4+ or CD8+ T cells sorted from blood, taken in a trial of the OX40 agonist ivuxolimab. The clonotype originates from an adult with an advanced solid tumor such as melanoma, head and neck, liver or kidney cancer. In this chain, TRBV28 is recombined with TRBJ1-3; a weak D assignment points to TRBD1 (6 bases agree). In nucleotides, the sequence is TGTGCCAGCAGCTTCCGGGACATCGACCGAAACACCATATATTTT. This encodes CASSFRDIDRNTIYF.